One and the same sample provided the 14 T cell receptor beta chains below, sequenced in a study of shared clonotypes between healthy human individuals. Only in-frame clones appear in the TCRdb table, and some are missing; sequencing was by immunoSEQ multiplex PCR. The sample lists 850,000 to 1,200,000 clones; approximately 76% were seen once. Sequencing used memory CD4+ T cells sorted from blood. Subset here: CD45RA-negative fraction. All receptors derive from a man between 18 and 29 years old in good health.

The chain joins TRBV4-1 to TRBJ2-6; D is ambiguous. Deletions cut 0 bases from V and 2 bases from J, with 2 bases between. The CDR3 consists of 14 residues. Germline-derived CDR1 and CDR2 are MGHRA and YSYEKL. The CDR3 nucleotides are TGCGCCAGCAGCCAAGATGCTGGGGCCAACGTCCTGACTTTC. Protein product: CASSQDAGANVLTF.

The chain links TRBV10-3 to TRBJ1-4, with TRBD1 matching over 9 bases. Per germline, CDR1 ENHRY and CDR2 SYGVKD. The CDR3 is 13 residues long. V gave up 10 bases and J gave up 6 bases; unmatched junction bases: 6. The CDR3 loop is CATAGTGYEKLFF. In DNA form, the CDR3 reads TGTGCCACCGCCGGGACAGGGTATGAAAAACTGTTTTTT.

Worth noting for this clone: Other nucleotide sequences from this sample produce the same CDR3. CDR3 region: CASSSGTANYGYTF. DNA of the CDR3: TGCGCCAGCAGTTCCGGGACAGCCAACTATGGCTACACCTTC. The chain combines TRBV5-1 with TRBJ1-2; 7 nucleotides match TRBD1. CDR1 is SGHRS and CDR2 is YFSETQ in the germline V gene. This CDR3 has 14 residues. The J segment lost 2 bases and the V segment lost 5 bases, leaving 6 bases of the junction unmatched.

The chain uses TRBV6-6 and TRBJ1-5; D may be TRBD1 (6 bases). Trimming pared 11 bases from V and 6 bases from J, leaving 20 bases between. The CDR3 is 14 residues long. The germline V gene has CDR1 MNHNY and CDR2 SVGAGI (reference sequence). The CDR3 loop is CASMGHQTGQPQHF. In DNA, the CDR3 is TGTGCCTCTATGGGACACCAAACGGGTCAGCCCCAGCATTTT.

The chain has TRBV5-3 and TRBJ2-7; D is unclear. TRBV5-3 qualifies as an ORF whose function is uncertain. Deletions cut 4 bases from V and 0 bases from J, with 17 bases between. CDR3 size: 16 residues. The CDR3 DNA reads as TGTGCCAGAAGCGTACGACGGCCCTCCAGCTCCTACGAGCAGTACTTC. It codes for CARSVRRPSSSYEQYF.

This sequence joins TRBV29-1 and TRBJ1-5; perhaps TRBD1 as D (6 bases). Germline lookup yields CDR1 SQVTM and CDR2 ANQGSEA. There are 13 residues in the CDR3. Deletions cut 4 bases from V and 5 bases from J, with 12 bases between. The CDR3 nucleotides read TGCAGCGTTGCAGGGGCGTGGGATCAGCCCCAGCATTTT. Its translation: CSVAGAWDQPQHF.

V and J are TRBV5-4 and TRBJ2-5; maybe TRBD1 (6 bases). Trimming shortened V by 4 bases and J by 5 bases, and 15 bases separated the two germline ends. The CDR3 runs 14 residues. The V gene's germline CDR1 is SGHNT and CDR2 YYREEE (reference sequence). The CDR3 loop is CASSADRFIETQYF. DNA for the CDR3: TGTGCCAGCAGCGCAGACAGGTTTATCGAGACCCAGTACTTC. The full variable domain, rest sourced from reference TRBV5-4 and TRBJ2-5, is ETGVTQSPTHLIKTRGQQVTLRCSSQSGHNTVSWYQQALGQGPQFIFQYYREEENGRGNFPPRFSGLQFPNYSSELNVNALELDDSALYLCASSADRFIETQYFGPGTRLLVL.

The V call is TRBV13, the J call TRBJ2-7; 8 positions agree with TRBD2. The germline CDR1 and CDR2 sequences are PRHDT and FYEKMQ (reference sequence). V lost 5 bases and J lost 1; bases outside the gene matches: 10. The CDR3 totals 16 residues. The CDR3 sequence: CASSRLGVAGSYEQYF. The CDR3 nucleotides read TGTGCCAGCAGCCGACTTGGGGTAGCGGGATCCTACGAGCAGTACTTC.

CDR3 nucleotide sequence: TGTGCCAGTAGGGGGACAGGTAGCAATCAGCCCCAGCATTTT. This sequence encodes CASRGTGSNQPQHF. This chain links TRBV19 with TRBJ1-5; the match to TRBD1 covers 8 bases. Germline CDR1 LNHDA, CDR2 SQIVND (reference sequence). The V gene end was trimmed by 6 bases and the J gene end by 0 bases; junction bases not matched to a gene: 1. This CDR3 has 14 residues.

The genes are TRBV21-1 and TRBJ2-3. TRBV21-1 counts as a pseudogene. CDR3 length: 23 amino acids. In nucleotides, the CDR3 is TGTGCCAGCAGCAAAGTTCAAAATCTCGCGAGAAACAATGTGTGTTACATCCCAGATACGCAGTATTTT. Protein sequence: CASSKVQNLARNNVCYIPDTQYF.

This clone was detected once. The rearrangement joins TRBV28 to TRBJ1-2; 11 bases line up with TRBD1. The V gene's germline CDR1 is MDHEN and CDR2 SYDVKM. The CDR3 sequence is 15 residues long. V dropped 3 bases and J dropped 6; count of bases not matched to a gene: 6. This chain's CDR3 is CASSLGQGEINGYTF. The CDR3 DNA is TGTGCCAGCAGTTTGGGACAGGGGGAGATAAATGGCTACACCTTC.

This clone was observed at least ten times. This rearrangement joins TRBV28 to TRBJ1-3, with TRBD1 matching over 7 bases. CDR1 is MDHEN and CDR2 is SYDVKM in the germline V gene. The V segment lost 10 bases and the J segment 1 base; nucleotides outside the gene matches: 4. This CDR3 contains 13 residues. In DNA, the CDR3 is TGTGCCACCCACAGGGGTTCTGGAAACACCATATATTTT. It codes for CATHRGSGNTIYF.

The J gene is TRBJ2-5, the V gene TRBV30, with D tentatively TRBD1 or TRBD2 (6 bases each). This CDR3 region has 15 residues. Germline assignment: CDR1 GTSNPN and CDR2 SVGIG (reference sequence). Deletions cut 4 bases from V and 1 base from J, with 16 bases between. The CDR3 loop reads CAWNVGGIAQETQYF. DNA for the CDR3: TGTGCCTGGAATGTGGGGGGCATAGCCCAAGAGACCCAGTACTTC. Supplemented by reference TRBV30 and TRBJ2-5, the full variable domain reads SQTIHQWPATLVQPVGSPLSLECTVEGTSNPNLYWYRQAAGRGLQLLFYSVGIGQISSEVPQNLSASRPQDRQFILSSKKLLLSDSGFYLCAWNVGGIAQETQYFGPGTRLLVL.

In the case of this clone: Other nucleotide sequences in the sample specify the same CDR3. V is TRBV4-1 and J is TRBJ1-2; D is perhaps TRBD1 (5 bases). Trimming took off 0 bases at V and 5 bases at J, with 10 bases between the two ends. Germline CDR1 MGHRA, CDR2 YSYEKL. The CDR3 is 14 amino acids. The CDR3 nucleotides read TGCGCCAGCAGCCAAGATCAGGGATATTATGGCTACACCTTC. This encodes CASSQDQGYYGYTF.